This T cell receptor beta chain was found in a study of CD8+CD57+ T cells in acquired aplastic anemia. Regarding this clonotype: The antigen is not known.

The CDR3 totals 13 residues. The germline V gene encodes CDR1 ENHRY and CDR2 SYGVKD. V was trimmed by 6 bases and J by 5 bases, leaving 11 bases between them. The template for TCR beta VDJ and CDR3 sequence profiling was genomic DNA. One entry per CDR3 protein results from TCRdb running MiXCR on the reads. The sample contains 250,000 to 350,000 distinct CDR3 sequences, 45% to 65% of which appear only once. Whoever was chosen for sequencing had shown CD8+CD57+ cell expansion by flow cytometry. Overall study results and limits: It was found that 25 to 35 CD8+ CDR3 sequences were shared between patients and controls.

The sequencing sample was made of sorted CD4+, CD8+, or CD8+CD57+ T cells (not recorded which) from PBMCs. This chain joins TRBV10-3 and TRBJ1-5; D possibly corresponds to TRBD1 (5 bases). The source of this sequence is a human donor with aplastic anemia. This CDR3 reads CAIRRDGDQPQHF. The CDR3 coding sequence is TGTGCCATCAGGAGGGACGGAGATCAGCCCCAGCATTTT.